These 15 T cell receptor beta chains were all obtained from the same sample, sequenced in a study of blood T cell repertoires in COVID-19. This table comes from immunoSEQ multiplex PCR, and its TCRdb copy is limited to in-frame clones, with some not included. The sample contains approximately 140,000 clones, roughly 84% of which appear only once. Sequenced material: PBMCs or T cells enriched from blood (not recorded which). These receptors were collected from a woman aged 45-60 years who had been exposed to COVID-19.

The chain uses TRBV5-1 and TRBJ2-1; 16 positions match TRBD2. Germline values: CDR1 SGHRS, CDR2 YFSETQ. V trimming: 4 bases; J trimming: 10 bases; junction bases outside the gene matches: 8. The CDR3 covers 16 residues. The CDR3, as DNA: TGCGCCAGCAGCCCGGGGACTAGCGGGGGGGTGATAGAGCAGTTCTTC. Translation: CASSPGTSGGVIEQFF.

The V call is TRBV5-5, the J call TRBJ1-1; D gene uncertain. The V gene lost 4 bases and the J gene lost 1 base, with 17 bases spanning the gap. The CDR3 loop spans 16 amino acids. Germline V lookup: CDR1 SGHKS, CDR2 YYEKEE (reference sequence). The CDR3 bases are TGTGCCAGCAGCCGAGTGGGAGCCTCGAGGAACACTGAAGCTTTCTTT. It encodes CASSRVGASRNTEAFF.

The chain uses TRBV11-2 and TRBJ2-4; D is perhaps TRBD1 (6 bases). Germline V lookup: CDR1 SGHAT, CDR2 FQNNGV. Trimming cost V 5 bases and J 7 bases, with 15 bases left between them. CDR3 length: 14 amino acids. The CDR3 reads CASSPDRKVNIQYF. The CDR3 DNA reads as TGTGCCAGCAGCCCAGACAGGAAAGTCAACATTCAGTACTTC.

The V gene is TRBV29-1, the J gene TRBJ2-5; 9 nucleotides match TRBD1. The CDR3 runs 13 residues. After removal of 6 bases from V and 5 bases from J, the junction contained 7 bases not matched to a gene. Germline V gene data show CDR1 as SQVTM and CDR2 as ANQGSEA. Here the CDR3 reads CSVRTGDWETQYF. The CDR3 DNA is TGCAGCGTCCGGACAGGGGATTGGGAGACCCAGTACTTC.

V is TRBV6-2 or TRBV6-3 and J is TRBJ2-5; TRBD2 agrees at 12 bases. The V and J ends lost 4 bases and 6 bases, in that order; junction bases with no gene match: 9. CDR3 length equals 16 residues. CDR1 is MNHEY and CDR2 is SVGEGT in the germline V gene. The CDR3: CASSSQLAGGGKTQYF. The CDR3 DNA reads as TGTGCCAGCAGTTCCCAACTAGCGGGAGGAGGAAAGACCCAGTACTTC.

The V call is TRBV10-3, the J call TRBJ1-2; D gene unclear. Germline V CDR1 and CDR2: ENHRY, SYGVKD. V was pared by 6 bases and J by 6 bases, with 8 bases between. CDR3 length equals 11 residues. In DNA form, the CDR3 reads TGTGCCATCAGAGCGGGTGATGGCTACACCTTC. Its translation: CAIRAGDGYTF.

The rearrangement uses TRBV2 and TRBJ2-7; 8 nucleotides line up with TRBD2. The germline V gene encodes CDR1 SNHLY and CDR2 FYNNEI. This CDR3 comprises 13 residues. Trimming cost V 8 bases and J 7 bases; bases outside gene matches: 10. DNA of the CDR3: TGTGCCAGCCGTTTCAGCGGGGGAGGAGAGCAGTACTTC. This gives the protein CASRFSGGGEQYF. Full variable domain (outside the CDR3, taken from reference TRBV2 and TRBJ2-7): EPEVTQTPSHQVTQMGQEVILRCVPISNHLYFYWYRQILGQKVEFLVSFYNNEISEKSEIFDDQFSVERPDGSNFTLKIRSTKLEDSAMYFCASRFSGGGEQYFGPGTRLTVT.

V usage is TRBV10-3 and J usage is TRBJ1-1, with 9 bases matching TRBD1. CDR3 length: 16 amino acids. Germline CDR1 is ENHRY and CDR2 is SYGVKD. Unmatched junction bases numbered 9, after V lost 4 bases and J lost 3 bases. CDR3: CAISGNTGGDYTEAFF. The DNA for the CDR3 is TGTGCCATCAGTGGAAATACAGGGGGCGACTACACTGAAGCTTTCTTT.

The chain is built from TRBV19 and TRBJ1-4, with D hard to call. The CDR3 has 11 amino acids. From germline, CDR1 is LNHDA and CDR2 SQIVND (reference sequence). V gave up 8 bases and J gave up 8 bases, with 9 bases separating them. In DNA, the CDR3 is TGTGCCAGTCACGGACTCGAAAAACTGTTTTTT. This translates into CASHGLEKLFF. The variable domain in full, with the rest retrieved from reference TRBV19 and TRBJ1-4, is DGGITQSPKYLFRKEGQNVTLSCEQNLNHDAMYWYRQDPGQGLRLIYYSQIVNDFQKGDIAEGYSVSREKKESFPLTVTSAQKNPTAFYLCASHGLEKLFFGSGTQLSVL.

The chain employs TRBV5-5 and TRBJ1-5; 9 nucleotides align to TRBD1. V gave up 4 bases and J gave up 6 bases; unmatched junction bases: 8. This CDR3 has 15 amino acids. Germline lookup yields CDR1 SGHKS and CDR2 YYEKEE (reference sequence). CDR3 residues: CASSPGQGRGQPQHF. The DNA for the CDR3 is TGTGCCAGCAGCCCCGGACAGGGGAGAGGTCAGCCCCAGCATTTT.

The chain uses TRBV5-1 and TRBJ2-7; 8 bases agree with TRBD1. Trimming removed 5 bases from V and 4 bases from J; junction bases left unmatched: 5. This CDR3 is 13 amino acids long. Germline V gene lookup returns CDR1 SGHRS and CDR2 YFSETQ. The CDR3 protein is CASRPGQEYEQYF. In DNA form, the CDR3 reads TGCGCCAGCAGACCGGGACAGGAATACGAGCAGTACTTC.

The rearrangement uses TRBV7-2 and TRBJ2-5, with 7 bases aligning to TRBD1. V trimming: 0 bases; J trimming: 2 bases; junction bases outside the gene matches: 6. Germline lookup yields CDR1 SGHTA and CDR2 FQGNSA. This CDR3 is built from 16 residues. CDR3 in amino acids: CASSLAGTAAQETQYF. Here the CDR3 DNA reads TGTGCCAGCAGCTTAGCGGGGACAGCTGCTCAAGAGACCCAGTACTTC.

This clone has a single count. This chain joins TRBV6-5 and TRBJ2-3; D gene ambiguous. With 6 bases removed from V and 0 bases from J, the gap between germline ends came to 13 bases. This CDR3 has 15 amino acids. Germline CDR1 is MNHEY and CDR2 is SVGAGI. The DNA for the CDR3 is TGTGCCAGCAGCTTCAAGATAGCTAGCACAGATACGCAGTATTTT. This codes for CASSFKIASTDTQYF.

V is TRBV6-6 and J is TRBJ1-6, with TRBD1 identical over 9 bases. Germline V lookup: CDR1 MNHNY, CDR2 SVGAGI (reference sequence). V trimming: 5 bases; J trimming: 7 bases; junction bases outside the gene matches: 12. This CDR3 is 17 amino acids long. CDR3 nucleotides: TGTGCCAGCAGTCCCTATTCCGGGACAGGGAGGAATTCACCCCTCCACTTT. Its translation: CASSPYSGTGRNSPLHF.

Here the CDR3 DNA reads TGTGCCAGCAGCACACGACGACAGAGACTAGCGGGAGCCGCAGATACGCAGTATTTT. Translated, it gives CASSTRRQRLAGAADTQYF. The chain is built from TRBV7-2 and TRBJ2-3; 12 bases are shared with TRBD2. Germline CDR1 is SGHTA and CDR2 is FQGNSA. The CDR3 runs 19 residues. The ends lost 5 bases at V and 4 bases at J; junction bases unmatched: 16. The variable domain in full, completed from reference TRBV7-2 and TRBJ2-3, reads GAGVSQSPSNKVTEKGKDVELRCDPISGHTALYWYRQSLGQGLEFLIYFQGNSAPDKSGLPSDRFSAERTGGSVSTLTIQRTQQEDSAVYLCASSTRRQRLAGAADTQYFGPGTRLTVL.